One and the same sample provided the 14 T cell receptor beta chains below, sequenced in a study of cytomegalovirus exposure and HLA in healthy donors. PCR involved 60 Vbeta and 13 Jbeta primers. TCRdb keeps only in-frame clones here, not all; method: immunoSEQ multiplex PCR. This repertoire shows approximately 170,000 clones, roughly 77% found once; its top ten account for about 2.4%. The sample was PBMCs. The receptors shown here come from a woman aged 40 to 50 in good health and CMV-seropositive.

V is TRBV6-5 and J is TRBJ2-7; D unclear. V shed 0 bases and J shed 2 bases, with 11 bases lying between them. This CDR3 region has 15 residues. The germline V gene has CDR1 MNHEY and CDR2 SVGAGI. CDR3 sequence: CASSYSVNRAYEQYF. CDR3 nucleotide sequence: TGTGCCAGCAGTTACTCAGTCAACCGAGCCTACGAGCAGTACTTC.

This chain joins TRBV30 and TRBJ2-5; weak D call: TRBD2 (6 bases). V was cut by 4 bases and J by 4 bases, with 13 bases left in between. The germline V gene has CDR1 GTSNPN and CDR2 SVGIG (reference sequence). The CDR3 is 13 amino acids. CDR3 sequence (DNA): TGTGCCTGGACCGGCGGGGCCGGAGAGACCCAGTACTTC. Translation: CAWTGGAGETQYF. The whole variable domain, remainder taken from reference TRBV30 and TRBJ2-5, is SQTIHQWPATLVQPVGSPLSLECTVEGTSNPNLYWYRQAAGRGLQLLFYSVGIGQISSEVPQNLSASRPQDRQFILSSKKLLLSDSGFYLCAWTGGAGETQYFGPGTRLLVL.

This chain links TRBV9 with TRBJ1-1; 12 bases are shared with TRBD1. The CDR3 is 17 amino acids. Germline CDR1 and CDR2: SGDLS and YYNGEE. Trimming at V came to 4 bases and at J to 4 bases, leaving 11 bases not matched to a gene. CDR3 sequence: CASSPRGTGGVGTEAFF. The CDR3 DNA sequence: TGTGCCAGCAGCCCGAGGGGGACAGGGGGCGTCGGCACTGAAGCTTTCTTT. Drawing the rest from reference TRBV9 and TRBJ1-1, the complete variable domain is DSGVTQTPKHLITATGQRVTLRCSPRSGDLSVYWYQQSLDQGLQFLIQYYNGEERAKGNILERFSAQQFPDLHSELNLSSLELGDSALYFCASSPRGTGGVGTEAFFGQGTRLTVV.

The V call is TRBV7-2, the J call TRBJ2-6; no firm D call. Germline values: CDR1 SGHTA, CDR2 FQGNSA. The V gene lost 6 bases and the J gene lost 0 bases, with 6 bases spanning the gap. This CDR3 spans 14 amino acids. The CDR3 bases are TGTGCCAGCAGTCCGGGCTCTGGGGCCAACGTCCTGACTTTC. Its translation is CASSPGSGANVLTF.

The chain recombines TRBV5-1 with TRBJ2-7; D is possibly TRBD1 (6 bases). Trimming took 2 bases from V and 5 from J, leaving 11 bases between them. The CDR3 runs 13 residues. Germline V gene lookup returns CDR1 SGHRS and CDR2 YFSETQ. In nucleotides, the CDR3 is TGCGCCAGCAGCTTTGAGGGGGAGAACGAGCAGTACTTC. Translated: CASSFEGENEQYF.

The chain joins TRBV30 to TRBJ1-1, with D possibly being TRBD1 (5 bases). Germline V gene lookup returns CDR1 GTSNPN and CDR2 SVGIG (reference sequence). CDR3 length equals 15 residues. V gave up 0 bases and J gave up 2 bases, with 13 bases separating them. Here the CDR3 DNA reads TGTGCCTGGAGTGTATGGGGCAGGGCAAACACTGAAGCTTTCTTT. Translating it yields CAWSVWGRANTEAFF. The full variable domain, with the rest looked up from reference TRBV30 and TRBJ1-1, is SQTIHQWPATLVQPVGSPLSLECTVEGTSNPNLYWYRQAAGRGLQLLFYSVGIGQISSEVPQNLSASRPQDRQFILSSKKLLLSDSGFYLCAWSVWGRANTEAFFGQGTRLTVV.

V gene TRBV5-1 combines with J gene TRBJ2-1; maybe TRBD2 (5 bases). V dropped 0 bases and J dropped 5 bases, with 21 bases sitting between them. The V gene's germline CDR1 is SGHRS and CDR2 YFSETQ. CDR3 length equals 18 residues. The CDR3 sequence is CASSLAGPPSSGNNEQFF. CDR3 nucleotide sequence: TGCGCCAGCAGCTTGGCCGGGCCCCCTTCATCGGGGAACAATGAGCAGTTCTTC.

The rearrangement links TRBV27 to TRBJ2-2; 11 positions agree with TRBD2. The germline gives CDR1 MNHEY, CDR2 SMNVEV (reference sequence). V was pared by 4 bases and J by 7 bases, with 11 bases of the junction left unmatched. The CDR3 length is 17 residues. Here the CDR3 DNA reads TGTGCCAGCAGTTCCTCGATTACTAGCGGGGGTGGCGGGGAGCTGTTTTTT. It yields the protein CASSSSITSGGGGELFF.

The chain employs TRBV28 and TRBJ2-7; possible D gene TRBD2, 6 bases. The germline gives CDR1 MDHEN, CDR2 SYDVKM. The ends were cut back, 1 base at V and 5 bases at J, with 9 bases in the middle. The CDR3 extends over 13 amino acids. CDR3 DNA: TGTGCCAGCAGTTTATTGGGCGGGGACGAGCAGTACTTC. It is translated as CASSLLGGDEQYF.

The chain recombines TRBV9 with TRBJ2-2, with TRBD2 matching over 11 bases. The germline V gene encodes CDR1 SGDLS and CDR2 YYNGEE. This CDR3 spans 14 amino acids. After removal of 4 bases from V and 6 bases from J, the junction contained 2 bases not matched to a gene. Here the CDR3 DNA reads TGTGCCAGCAGCATTAGCGGGGGGGCCGGGGAGCTGTTTTTT. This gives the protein CASSISGGAGELFF. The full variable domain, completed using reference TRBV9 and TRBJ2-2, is DSGVTQTPKHLITATGQRVTLRCSPRSGDLSVYWYQQSLDQGLQFLIQYYNGEERAKGNILERFSAQQFPDLHSELNLSSLELGDSALYFCASSISGGAGELFFGEGSRLTVL.

DNA for the CDR3: TGTGCCAGCAGTGATGTGGACAGACCTGGGGCCAACGTCCTGACTTTC. It encodes CASSDVDRPGANVLTF. The chain joins TRBV2 to TRBJ2-6, with D possibly matching TRBD1 (6 bases). Germline V gives CDR1 SNHLY, CDR2 FYNNEI. Trimming removed 3 bases from V and 2 bases from J, with 11 bases in between. This CDR3 comprises 16 residues.

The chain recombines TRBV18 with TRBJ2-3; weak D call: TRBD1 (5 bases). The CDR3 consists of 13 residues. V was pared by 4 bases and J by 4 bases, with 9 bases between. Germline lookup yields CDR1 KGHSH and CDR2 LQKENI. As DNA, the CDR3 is TGTGCCAGCTCACGCCCAGGGTCAGATACGCAGTATTTT. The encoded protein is CASSRPGSDTQYF.

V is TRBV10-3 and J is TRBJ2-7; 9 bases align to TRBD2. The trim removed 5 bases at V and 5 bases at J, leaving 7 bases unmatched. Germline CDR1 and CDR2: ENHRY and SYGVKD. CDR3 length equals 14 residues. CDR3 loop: CAISLAGASNEQYF. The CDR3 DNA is TGTGCCATCAGTTTAGCGGGAGCTTCCAACGAGCAGTACTTC.

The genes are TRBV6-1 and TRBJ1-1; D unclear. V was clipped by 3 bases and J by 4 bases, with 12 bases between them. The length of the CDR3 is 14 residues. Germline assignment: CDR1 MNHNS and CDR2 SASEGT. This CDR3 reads CASSDGSTSTEAFF. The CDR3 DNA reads TGTGCCAGCAGTGATGGCAGTACTAGCACTGAAGCTTTCTTT.